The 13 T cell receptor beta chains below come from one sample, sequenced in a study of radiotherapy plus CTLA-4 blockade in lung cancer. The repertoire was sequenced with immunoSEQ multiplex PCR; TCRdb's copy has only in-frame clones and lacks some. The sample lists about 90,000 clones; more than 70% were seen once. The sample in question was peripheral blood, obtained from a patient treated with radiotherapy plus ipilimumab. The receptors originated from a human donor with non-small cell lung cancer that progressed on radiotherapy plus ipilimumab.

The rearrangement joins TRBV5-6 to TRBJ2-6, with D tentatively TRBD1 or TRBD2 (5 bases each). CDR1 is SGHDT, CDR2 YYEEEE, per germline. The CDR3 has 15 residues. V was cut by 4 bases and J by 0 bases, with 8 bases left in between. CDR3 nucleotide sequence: TGTGCCAGCAGCCGGGGCATCTCTGGGGCCAACGTCCTGACTTTC. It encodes CASSRGISGANVLTF.

Written as DNA, the CDR3 is TGTGCCAGCAGCTTAAGTAGCGGGGGCGGAGAGACCCAGTACTTC. It encodes CASSLSSGGGETQYF. The rearrangement joins TRBV13 to TRBJ2-5; the match to TRBD2 covers 9 bases. This CDR3 comprises 15 residues. Germline lookup yields CDR1 PRHDT and CDR2 FYEKMQ (reference sequence). V trimming: 2 bases; J trimming: 4 bases; junction bases outside the gene matches: 5.

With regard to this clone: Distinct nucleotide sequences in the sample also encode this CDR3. The CDR3 nucleotides are TGCAGCGTCATACAGGGGACAGATACGCAGTATTTT. This codes for CSVIQGTDTQYF. The rearrangement links TRBV29-1 to TRBJ2-3, with TRBD1 identical over 7 bases. CDR1 and CDR2 (germline): SQVTM, ANQGSEA. The CDR3 covers 12 residues. The junction had 3 bases not matched to a gene; V was cut back by 6 bases and J by 3 bases.

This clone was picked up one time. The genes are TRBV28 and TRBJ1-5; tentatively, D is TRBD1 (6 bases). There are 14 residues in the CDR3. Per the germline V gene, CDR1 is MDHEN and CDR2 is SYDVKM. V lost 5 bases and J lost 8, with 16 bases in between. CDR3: CASSVNRVNEPQHF. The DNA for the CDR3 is TGTGCCAGCAGTGTAAACAGGGTTAACGAGCCCCAGCATTTT.

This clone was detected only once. This chain's CDR3 is CASSQEVSTPYEQYF. CDR3 in DNA: TGCGCCAGCAGCCAAGAGGTTAGTACCCCCTACGAGCAGTACTTC. V is TRBV4-1 and J is TRBJ2-7; D remains ambiguous. Germline values: CDR1 MGHRA, CDR2 YSYEKL. With 0 bases removed from V and 2 bases from J, the gap between germline ends came to 11 bases. CDR3 length equals 15 residues.

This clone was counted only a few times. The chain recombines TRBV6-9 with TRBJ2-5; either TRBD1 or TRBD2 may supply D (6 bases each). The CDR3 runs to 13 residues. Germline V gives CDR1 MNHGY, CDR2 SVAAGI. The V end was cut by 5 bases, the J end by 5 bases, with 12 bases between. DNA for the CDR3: TGTGCCAGCAGTGACGGGGGCCAGGAGACCCAGTACTTC. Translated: CASSDGGQETQYF.

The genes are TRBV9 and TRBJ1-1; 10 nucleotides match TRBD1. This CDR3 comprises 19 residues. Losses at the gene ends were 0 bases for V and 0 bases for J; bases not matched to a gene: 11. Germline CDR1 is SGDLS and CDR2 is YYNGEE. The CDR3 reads CASSVDPRDRGYMNTEAFF. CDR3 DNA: TGTGCCAGCAGCGTAGACCCCCGGGACAGGGGTTACATGAACACTGAAGCTTTCTTT. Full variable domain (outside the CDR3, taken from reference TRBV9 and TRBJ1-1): DSGVTQTPKHLITATGQRVTLRCSPRSGDLSVYWYQQSLDQGLQFLIQYYNGEERAKGNILERFSAQQFPDLHSELNLSSLELGDSALYFCASSVDPRDRGYMNTEAFFGQGTRLTVV.

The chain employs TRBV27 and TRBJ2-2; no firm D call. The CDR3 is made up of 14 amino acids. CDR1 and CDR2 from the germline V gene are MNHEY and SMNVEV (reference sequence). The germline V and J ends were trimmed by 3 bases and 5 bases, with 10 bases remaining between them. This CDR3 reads CASSFFGFTGELFF. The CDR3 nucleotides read TGTGCCAGCAGTTTTTTCGGGTTTACCGGGGAGCTGTTTTTT.

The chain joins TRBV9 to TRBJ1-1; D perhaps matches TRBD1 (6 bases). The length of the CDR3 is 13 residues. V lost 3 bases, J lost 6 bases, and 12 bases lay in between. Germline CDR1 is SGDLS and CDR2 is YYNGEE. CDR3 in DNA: TGTGCCAGCAGCGCGGGGGCGCGTTCTGAAGCTTTCTTT. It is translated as CASSAGARSEAFF.

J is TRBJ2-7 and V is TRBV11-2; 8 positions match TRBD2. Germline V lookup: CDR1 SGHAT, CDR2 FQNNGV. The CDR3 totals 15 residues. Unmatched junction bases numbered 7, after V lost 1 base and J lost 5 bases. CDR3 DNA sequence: TGTGCCAGCAGCTTAGGGAGCGGGAGCTTCAACGAGCAGTACTTC. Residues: CASSLGSGSFNEQYF.

The CDR3 protein is CASSLMGGGDEQFF. The CDR3 DNA is TGTGCCAGCAGTTTAATGGGGGGCGGGGATGAGCAGTTCTTC. This rearrangement joins TRBV27 to TRBJ2-1; D tentatively reads TRBD1 or TRBD2 (6 bases each). The germline V gene encodes CDR1 MNHEY and CDR2 SMNVEV (reference sequence). The CDR3 runs to 14 residues. Trimming left V 2 bases short and J 8 bases short, with 13 bases between.

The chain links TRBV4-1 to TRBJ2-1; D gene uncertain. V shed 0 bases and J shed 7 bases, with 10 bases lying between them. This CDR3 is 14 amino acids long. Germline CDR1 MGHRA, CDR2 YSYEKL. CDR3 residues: CASSQEPGWNEQFF. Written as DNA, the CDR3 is TGCGCCAGCAGCCAAGAACCGGGTTGGAATGAGCAGTTCTTC.

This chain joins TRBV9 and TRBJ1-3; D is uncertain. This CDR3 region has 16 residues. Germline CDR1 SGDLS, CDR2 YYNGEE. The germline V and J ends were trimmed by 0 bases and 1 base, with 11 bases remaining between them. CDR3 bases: TGTGCCAGCAGCGTAGGATCCACTCCTTCTGGAAACACCATATATTTT. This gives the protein CASSVGSTPSGNTIYF.